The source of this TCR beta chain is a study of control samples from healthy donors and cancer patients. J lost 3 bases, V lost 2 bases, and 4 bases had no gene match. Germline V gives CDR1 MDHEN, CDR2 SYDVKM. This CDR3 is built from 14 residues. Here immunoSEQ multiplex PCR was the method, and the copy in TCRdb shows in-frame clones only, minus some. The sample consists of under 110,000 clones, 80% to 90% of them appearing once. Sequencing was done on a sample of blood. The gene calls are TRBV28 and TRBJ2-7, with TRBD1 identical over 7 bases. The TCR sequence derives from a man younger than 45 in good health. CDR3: CASSLVGQFYEQYF. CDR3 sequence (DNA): TGTGCCAGCAGTTTAGTGGGACAGTTCTACGAGCAGTACTTC.